The 5 T cell receptor beta chains below were found in one sample sequenced in a study of cytomegalovirus exposure and HLA in healthy donors. The PCR contained 60 Vbeta and 13 Jbeta primers. Here immunoSEQ multiplex PCR was the method, and the copy in TCRdb shows in-frame clones only, minus some. The table has about 150,000 clones, roughly 77% seen once. The sequenced sample was PBMCs. The source of these receptors is a human donor in good health.

The rearrangement joins TRBV5-1 to TRBJ2-2; 7 bases are a match to TRBD2. With V trimmed by 7 bases and J by 0 bases, 15 bases remained unmatched. This CDR3 spans 18 amino acids. Per germline, CDR1 SGHRS and CDR2 YFSETQ. CDR3 in DNA: TGCGCCAGCGGCATAGTTGGGGACTATGGAACGAACACCGGGGAGCTGTTTTTT. Its protein product is CASGIVGDYGTNTGELFF.

This clone was counted a single time. This chain joins TRBV4-1 and TRBJ2-1; D might be TRBD2 (6 bases). CDR1 MGHRA and CDR2 YSYEKL come from the germline V gene. This CDR3 comprises 14 residues. V was cut by 4 bases and J by 7 bases, with 14 bases left in between. CDR3 protein: CASSLVEGNNEQFF. In nucleotides, the CDR3 is TGCGCCAGCAGCCTTGTGGAGGGGAATAATGAGCAGTTCTTC.

V and J are TRBV4-1 and TRBJ2-7; 8 bases fit TRBD1. The V gene's germline CDR1 is MGHRA and CDR2 YSYEKL. The junction had 4 bases not matched to a gene; V was cut back by 0 bases and J by 3 bases. The CDR3 is 15 residues long. CDR3 DNA: TGCGCCAGCAGCCAAGATCAAGACAGGGGCTACGAGCAGTACTTC. It codes for CASSQDQDRGYEQYF.

The gene calls are TRBV29-1 and TRBJ2-7, with 13 bases that match TRBD2. V was pared by 4 bases and J by 3 bases, with 6 bases of the junction left unmatched. The CDR3 covers 15 residues. Germline V gives CDR1 SQVTM, CDR2 ANQGSEA. CDR3 sequence reads: CSVGLAGGLNYEQYF. The DNA of the CDR3 is TGCAGCGTTGGACTAGCGGGAGGACTCAACTACGAGCAGTACTTC.

CDR3 sequence (DNA): TGTGCCACTGGCGACAGGGGGCGGACCGGGGAGCTGTTTTTT. This encodes CATGDRGRTGELFF. The chain links TRBV10-3 to TRBJ2-2; TRBD1 aligns across 10 bases. V shed 10 bases and J 5 bases; nucleotides not matched to a gene: 7. Germline lookup yields CDR1 ENHRY and CDR2 SYGVKD. CDR3 length: 14 amino acids.